Described below is a single TCR beta chain sequence and its context. CDR3 length equals 18 residues. Germline V gene data show CDR1 as SNHLY and CDR2 as FYNNEI. Trimming took 2 bases from V and 0 from J, leaving 19 bases between them. The sample belongs to a study of blood T cell repertoires in COVID-19. Data came from immunoSEQ multiplex PCR; TCRdb stores just in-frame clones and leaves some out. The table has around 250,000 clones, about nine tenths seen once. Sequenced sample: PBMCs or T cells enriched from blood (not recorded which). This receptor was obtained from a man between 18 and 29 years old who had recovered from COVID-19. The chain combines TRBV2 with TRBJ1-1, with D unresolved. The CDR3 region has the DNA TGTGCCAGCAGTGAAACCCGGGGTCCCGGTCCCATGAACACTGAAGCTTTCTTT. Translated: CASSETRGPGPMNTEAFF.